Below are 15 T cell receptor beta chains sequenced from a single sample in a study of early T cells in non-severe SARS-CoV-2 infection. TCRdb redid the calling of the 5' RACE reads with MiXCR, one entry per CDR3 protein. The table has some 87,000 distinct CDR3 sequences, around 10% seen once. The sample taken for sequencing was whole blood. These receptors were collected from an adult who was a healthcare worker with PCR-confirmed SARS-CoV-2 infection or an uninfected control (not recorded which).

This clonotype was detected many times. The rearrangement links TRBV29-1 to TRBJ2-7; TRBD2 is a possible D gene (7 bases). Germline CDR1 reads SQVTM; CDR2 reads ANQGSEA. V lost 6 bases, J lost 7 bases, and 19 bases lay in between. The CDR3 totals 13 residues. CDR3 sequence (DNA): TGCAGCGTGGAGGTGCCCAGGGGAGGGGAGCAGTACTTC. Its protein product is CSVEVPRGGEQYF.

This clonotype was observed many times. The V call is TRBV7-6, the J call TRBJ2-3, with 14 bases that match TRBD2. With 5 bases clipped from V and 0 bases from J, the junction kept 7 bases outside the gene matches. Per the germline V gene, CDR1 is SGHVS and CDR2 is FNYEAQ. CDR3 size: 18 residues. In nucleotides, the CDR3 is TGTGCCAGCAGCCGAGGGACTAGCGGGAGAGTTAGCACAGATACGCAGTATTTT. Encoded protein: CASSRGTSGRVSTDTQYF.

At least ten counts were recorded for this clonotype. The chain is built from TRBV20-1 and TRBJ2-3; 10 nucleotides align to TRBD2. Germline V CDR1 and CDR2: DFQATT, SNEGSKA (reference sequence). J was trimmed by 2 bases and V by 6 bases; bases with no gene match: 11. This CDR3 contains 16 residues. Written as DNA, the CDR3 is TGCAGTGCCAGCCGGAGGAGCGGGGGGGACACAGATACGCAGTATTTT. Residues: CSASRRSGGDTDTQYF.

This clonotype was seen a few times. The chain is built from TRBV6-1 and TRBJ2-7; the match to TRBD1 covers 7 bases. The CDR3 sequence is 13 residues long. CDR1 and CDR2 (germline): MNHNS, SASEGT. Trimming removed 10 bases from V and 2 bases from J; junction bases left unmatched: 8. The CDR3 loop is CAIETGTTYEQYF. The CDR3 DNA reads TGTGCCATCGAGACAGGGACCACCTACGAGCAGTACTTC.

This clonotype has at least ten counts. This chain uses TRBV18 with TRBJ2-5, with D tentatively TRBD1 or TRBD2 (5 bases each). CDR1 KGHSH and CDR2 LQKENI come from the germline V gene. Trimming stripped 6 bases from V and 2 bases from J, with 16 bases between. This CDR3 spans 15 amino acids. CDR3 sequence reads: CASSKVGGNQETQYF. The CDR3 DNA reads as TGTGCCAGCTCCAAAGTTGGGGGTAATCAAGAGACCCAGTACTTC. Full variable domain (outside the CDR3, taken from reference TRBV18 and TRBJ2-5): NAGVMQNPRHLVRRRGQEARLRCSPMKGHSHVYWYRQLPEEGLKFMVYLQKENIIDESGMPKERFSAEFPKEGPSILRIQQVVRGDSAAYFCASSKVGGNQETQYFGPGTRLLVL.

The gene calls are TRBV28 and TRBJ2-7; the D gene is possibly TRBD2 (6 bases). V shed 7 bases and J shed 6 bases, with 19 bases lying between them. Germline V lookup: CDR1 MDHEN, CDR2 SYDVKM. The CDR3 is made up of 14 amino acids. CDR3 residues: CASIPNGGIAEQYF. The CDR3 DNA is TGTGCCAGCATCCCAAACGGGGGAATCGCCGAGCAGTACTTC.

This clonotype was recorded at least ten times. This chain uses TRBV2 with TRBJ2-1, with 8 bases matching TRBD2. Per germline, CDR1 SNHLY and CDR2 FYNNEI. The V segment lost 3 bases and the J segment 4 bases; nucleotides outside the gene matches: 11. The length of the CDR3 is 17 residues. CDR3 protein: CASSDGAGEWEYNEQFF. The DNA for the CDR3 is TGTGCCAGCAGTGATGGAGCGGGGGAGTGGGAATACAATGAGCAGTTCTTC.

The chain has TRBV27 and TRBJ2-1; TRBD2 matches at 7 bases. Germline CDR1 reads MNHEY; CDR2 reads SMNVEV (reference sequence). The CDR3 totals 17 residues. Trimming took 5 bases from V and 8 from J; bases not matched to a gene: 18. CDR3 amino acids: CASSPPWVAGVLDEQFF. The CDR3 region has the DNA TGTGCCAGCAGTCCCCCATGGGTAGCGGGCGTTTTGGATGAGCAGTTCTTC.

Ten or more counts support this clonotype. This chain uses TRBV5-4 with TRBJ2-1; D call uncertain. CDR1 SGHNT and CDR2 YYREEE come from the germline V gene (reference sequence). The CDR3 consists of 14 residues. V dropped 3 bases and J dropped 8 bases, with 15 bases sitting between them. The CDR3 sequence: CASSSPGSRDEQFF. CDR3 DNA sequence: TGTGCCAGCAGCTCCCCGGGTTCTAGGGATGAGCAGTTCTTC.

The J gene is TRBJ2-1, the V gene TRBV6-2 or TRBV6-3; 8 bases match TRBD2. The CDR3 consists of 16 residues. Trimming took 6 bases from V and 7 from J; bases not matched to a gene: 14. Germline-derived CDR1 and CDR2 are MNHEY and SVGEGT. CDR3 DNA sequence: TGTGCCAGCAGCAATCCGGGACTAGGGCTCGGGAATGAGCAGTTCTTC. Translation gives CASSNPGLGLGNEQFF.

This clonotype was found a few times. The chain couples TRBV5-1 to TRBJ2-7; D ambiguous. Looked up from germline, CDR1 is SGHRS and CDR2 is YFSETQ. V shed 0 bases and J shed 2 bases, with 9 bases lying between them. The CDR3 sequence is 14 residues long. CDR3 protein: CASSLDSSAYEQYF. The CDR3 nucleotides read TGCGCCAGCAGCTTGGATAGCAGCGCCTACGAGCAGTACTTC.

This clonotype was seen repeatedly, ten times or more. CDR3 sequence: CASSPRTANYGYTF. CDR3 sequence (DNA): TGTGCCAGCAGCCCCCGGACAGCTAACTATGGCTACACCTTC. The gene calls are TRBV9 and TRBJ1-2; TRBD1 is a possible D gene (6 bases). Germline lookup yields CDR1 SGDLS and CDR2 YYNGEE. The CDR3 consists of 14 residues. V lost 4 bases and J 0 bases, leaving 10 bases between the germline ends.

The gene calls are TRBV29-1 and TRBJ2-1, with D perhaps matching TRBD2 (5 bases). There are 14 residues in the CDR3. V lost 4 bases to trimming and J lost 8 bases, with 18 bases between them. Germline V gene sequence: CDR1 SQVTM, CDR2 ANQGSEA. Written as DNA, the CDR3 is TGCAGCGTTGCTAAGCTTCTAGCATCCCATGAGCAGTTCTTC. Protein sequence: CSVAKLLASHEQFF.

The chain is built from TRBV5-4 and TRBJ2-2; tentative D call: TRBD1 (5 bases). The V gene's germline CDR1 is SGHNT and CDR2 YYREEE (reference sequence). The CDR3 is 16 residues long. The V and J ends lost 2 bases and 4 bases respectively, with 15 bases between them. In nucleotides, the CDR3 is TGTGCCAGCAGCTTAAAGTTTCGACAGCGCACCGGGGAGCTGTTTTTT. This gives the protein CASSLKFRQRTGELFF.

The chain uses TRBV10-3 and TRBJ2-1; perhaps TRBD2 as D (5 bases). The CDR3 is 18 amino acids. The V and J ends lost 6 bases and 7 bases respectively, with 28 bases between them. Germline CDR1 reads ENHRY; CDR2 reads SYGVKD. The chain's CDR3 is CAIRRVGAEWRRGNEQFF. The CDR3 nucleotides read TGTGCCATCAGGCGAGTAGGAGCGGAGTGGAGGCGAGGAAATGAGCAGTTCTTC.